Each of the 21 T cell receptor beta chains below was sequenced from the same sample in a study of cytomegalovirus exposure and HLA in healthy donors. Both 60 Vbeta primers and 13 Jbeta primers went into the PCR. TCRdb's copy holds only in-frame clones and misses some; the assay was immunoSEQ multiplex PCR. The profile shows 130,000 to 150,000 clones, 75% to 80% of them singletons. The sample consisted of PBMCs. The receptors shown here come from a woman in her fifties or sixties in good health and CMV-seronegative.

The chain recombines TRBV7-6 with TRBJ2-7; the match to TRBD2 covers 14 bases. This CDR3 comprises 18 residues. Germline V CDR1 and CDR2: SGHVS, FNYEAQ. The J segment lost 3 bases and the V segment lost 5 bases, leaving 12 bases of the junction unmatched. DNA of the CDR3: TGTGCCAGCAGCCCGGGACTAGCGGGGGCGGGGACCAACTACGAGCAGTACTTC. As protein: CASSPGLAGAGTNYEQYF.

The gene calls are TRBV2 and TRBJ1-2; 8 positions match TRBD1. The CDR3 is made up of 13 amino acids. Trimming cost V 7 bases and J 10 bases; bases outside gene matches: 11. Looked up from germline, CDR1 is SNHLY and CDR2 is FYNNEI. CDR3 sequence reads: CASTWEGTGDYTF. CDR3 bases: TGTGCCAGCACCTGGGAGGGGACAGGAGACTACACCTTC.

The chain uses TRBV18 and TRBJ1-2; 8 nucleotides match TRBD1. The CDR3 sequence is 15 residues long. The germline V gene has CDR1 KGHSH and CDR2 LQKENI. V lost 3 bases, J lost 3 bases, and 6 bases stayed unmatched. The CDR3 reads CASSPYSTGDYGYTF. The CDR3 DNA follows: TGTGCCAGCTCACCCTACTCGACAGGGGACTATGGCTACACCTTC.

The chain joins TRBV7-2 to TRBJ1-5; no clear D. CDR1 and CDR2 (germline): SGHTA, FQGNSA. CDR3 size: 15 residues. Between the trimmed V and J ends, which lost 7 bases and 11 bases, there was a span of 24 bases. The CDR3 reads CASTTPEALNGAQHF. The CDR3, as DNA: TGTGCCAGCACCACCCCTGAGGCGCTCAATGGAGCCCAGCATTTT.

The chain couples TRBV7-2 to TRBJ1-2; D remains unclear. The CDR3 length is 13 residues. The germline CDR1 and CDR2 sequences are SGHTA and FQGNSA. V lost 4 bases to trimming and J lost 8 bases, with 14 bases between them. The CDR3 bases are TGTGCCAGCAGCTCCCGCCGGGGTTACGGCTACACCTTC. The encoded protein is CASSSRRGYGYTF. Variable domain in full (rest from reference TRBV7-2 and TRBJ1-2): GAGVSQSPSNKVTEKGKDVELRCDPISGHTALYWYRQSLGQGLEFLIYFQGNSAPDKSGLPSDRFSAERTGGSVSTLTIQRTQQEDSAVYLCASSSRRGYGYTFGSGTRLTVV.

CDR3 in amino acids: CASRRLAGFSGNEQFF. The CDR3 nucleotides are TGTGCCAGCAGGAGACTAGCGGGGTTCTCAGGGAATGAGCAGTTCTTC. This sequence joins TRBV5-8 and TRBJ2-1; 11 nucleotides agree with TRBD2. V shed 5 bases and J 7 bases; nucleotides not matched to a gene: 11. The CDR3 is 16 residues long. CDR1 SGHTS and CDR2 YDEGEE come from the germline V gene. The entire variable domain, with the rest obtained from reference TRBV5-8 and TRBJ2-1, is as follows: EAGVTQSPTHLIKTRGQQATLRCSPISGHTSVYWYQQALGLGLQFLLWYDEGEERNRGNFPPRFSGRQFPNYSSELNVNALELEDSALYLCASRRLAGFSGNEQFFGPGTRLTVL.

V gene TRBV7-6 combines with J gene TRBJ2-6; no firm D call. CDR3 length: 16 residues. CDR1 and CDR2 (germline): SGHVS, FNYEAQ. Trimming removed 5 bases at V and 1 base at J, with 12 bases between. The CDR3 sequence: CASSPQVASGANVLTF. In DNA, the CDR3 is TGTGCCAGCAGCCCCCAGGTGGCGTCTGGGGCCAACGTCCTGACTTTC. Full variable domain (missing parts from reference TRBV7-6 and TRBJ2-6): GAGVSQSPRYKVTKRGQDVALRCDPISGHVSLYWYRQALGQGPEFLTYFNYEAQQDKSGLPNDRFSAERPEGSISTLTIQRTEQRDSAMYRCASSPQVASGANVLTFGAGSRLTVL.

The chain couples TRBV9 to TRBJ1-3, with TRBD1 matching over 9 bases. Germline CDR1 reads SGDLS; CDR2 reads YYNGEE. The V and J ends lost 3 bases and 4 bases, in that order; junction bases with no gene match: 5. The CDR3 has 15 amino acids. CDR3 coding DNA: TGTGCCAGCAGCGAACGACAGGGGGGAGGAAACACCATATATTTT. As protein: CASSERQGGGNTIYF.

The chain carries TRBV13 and TRBJ2-1, with 8 bases matching TRBD2. The CDR3 covers 14 residues. J lost 9 bases, V lost 0 bases, and 4 bases had no gene match. Germline V gene data show CDR1 as PRHDT and CDR2 as FYEKMQ (reference sequence). CDR3 nucleotides: TGTGCCAGCAGCTTAGGCGGGGGGGGGATTGAGCAGTTCTTC. Translation: CASSLGGGGIEQFF.

This clone was observed a few times. The chain joins TRBV15 to TRBJ1-2, with 7 nucleotides matching TRBD1. With 0 bases clipped from V and 8 bases from J, the junction kept 3 bases outside the gene matches. This CDR3 contains 13 residues. In germline, CDR1 is LNHNV, CDR2 YYDKDF (reference sequence). For the CDR3, the DNA is TGTGCCACCAGCAGAGATTCCAGGGGGGGCTACACCTTC. Translation gives CATSRDSRGGYTF.

The genes are TRBV28 and TRBJ2-2; TRBD2 matches at 11 bases. The CDR3 is 15 residues long. Germline loops: CDR1 MDHEN, CDR2 SYDVKM. The J segment lost 5 bases and the V segment lost 3 bases, leaving 2 bases of the junction unmatched. CDR3 DNA: TGTGCCAGCAGTTTCACTAGCGGGGGAACCGGGGAGCTGTTTTTT. Amino acid sequence: CASSFTSGGTGELFF.

This clone was counted between two and nine times. The V gene is TRBV7-6, the J gene TRBJ2-2; the match to TRBD1 covers 10 bases. Per germline, CDR1 SGHVS and CDR2 FNYEAQ. The CDR3 totals 18 residues. V gave up 2 bases and J gave up 7 bases; unmatched junction bases: 13. CDR3 region: CASSLSRPDRGPGGELFF. The CDR3 nucleotides are TGTGCCAGCAGCTTATCCAGACCCGACAGGGGGCCTGGCGGGGAGCTGTTTTTT.

The chain uses TRBV4-1 and TRBJ1-2; 8 positions agree with TRBD1. The length of the CDR3 is 17 residues. The junction had 12 bases not matched to a gene; V was cut back by 1 base and J by 5 bases. Germline CDR1 reads MGHRA; CDR2 reads YSYEKL. The DNA of the CDR3 is TGCGCCAGCAGCCAAGCGTATACAGGGGGGAAGGGGTATGGCTACACCTTC. Translating gives CASSQAYTGGKGYGYTF.

With respect to this clone: A junction end diverges from the germline sequence, so it may reflect a read error. The V and J genes are TRBV7-7 and TRBJ1-1; D unresolved. CDR1 SSHAT and CDR2 FNYEAQ come from the germline V gene (reference sequence). The CDR3 consists of 13 residues. CDR3 residues: CASSLERNTEAFF. DNA for the CDR3: TGTGCTAGCAGCTTAGAGCGGAACACTGAAGCTTTCTTT.

This chain joins TRBV29-1 and TRBJ2-7; 8 positions match TRBD2. J gave up 3 bases and V 4 bases, and 5 bases lay outside the gene matches. The CDR3 runs 13 residues. Germline values: CDR1 SQVTM, CDR2 ANQGSEA. Written as DNA, the CDR3 is TGCAGCGTTGTAAGCCTAGCGGGCTACGAGCAGTACTTC. Translation: CSVVSLAGYEQYF.

The chain employs TRBV25-1 and TRBJ2-7, with 8 bases aligning to TRBD1. Germline CDR1 and CDR2: MGHDK and SYGVNS. The CDR3 is 14 residues long. Losses at the gene ends were 3 bases for V and 2 bases for J; bases not matched to a gene: 3. This chain's CDR3 is CASSEPGQAYEQYF. CDR3 nucleotide sequence: TGTGCCAGCAGTGAGCCGGGACAGGCCTACGAGCAGTACTTC.

The CDR3 reads CASSLAYTGELFF. CDR3 coding DNA: TGTGCCAGCAGCTTAGCGTACACCGGGGAGCTGTTTTTT. This chain links TRBV11-3 with TRBJ2-2; D is undetermined. The CDR3 contains 13 residues. V lost 1 base and J 3 bases, leaving 3 bases between the germline ends. Germline V gives CDR1 SGHNT, CDR2 YENEEA.

This clone was detected only once. The chain couples TRBV15 to TRBJ2-3, with 10 bases identical to TRBD2. The CDR3 consists of 16 residues. In germline, CDR1 is LNHNV, CDR2 YYDKDF (reference sequence). Trimming removed 1 base from V and 8 bases from J; junction bases left unmatched: 9. Here the CDR3 reads CATSRGSSGGQVTQYF. CDR3 bases: TGTGCCACCAGCAGAGGTTCTAGCGGGGGCCAAGTTACGCAGTATTTT.

This clone was counted only a few times. This chain joins TRBV7-9 and TRBJ2-2; TRBD1 matches at 11 bases. CDR3 length: 17 residues. V lost 5 bases, J lost 6 bases, and 11 bases stayed unmatched. The germline V gene has CDR1 SEHNR and CDR2 FQNEAQ (reference sequence). The CDR3 loop reads CASSPKSPGQGAGELFF. The CDR3 DNA reads as TGTGCCAGCAGCCCAAAATCACCGGGACAGGGGGCCGGGGAGCTGTTTTTT.

The rearrangement joins TRBV9 to TRBJ2-1; 9 nucleotides agree with TRBD2. The J segment lost 10 bases and the V segment lost 0 bases, leaving 14 bases of the junction unmatched. The length of the CDR3 is 17 residues. CDR1 SGDLS and CDR2 YYNGEE come from the germline V gene. The chain's CDR3 is CASSVEGRGGPGSEQFF. The CDR3 DNA is TGTGCCAGCAGCGTAGAGGGGCGGGGGGGACCTGGTTCGGAGCAGTTCTTC.

V is TRBV7-3 and J is TRBJ2-5; 8 bases agree with TRBD2. The V gene's germline CDR1 is SGHTA and CDR2 FQGTGA. Unmatched junction bases numbered 7, after V lost 5 bases and J lost 5 bases. This CDR3 has 14 residues. The DNA for the CDR3 is TGTGCCAGCAGCCCGGGGGGGCCCAGTGAGACCCAGTACTTC. Residues: CASSPGGPSETQYF. Variable domain in full (rest from reference TRBV7-3 and TRBJ2-5): GAGVSQTPSNKVTEKGKYVELRCDPISGHTALYWYRQSLGQGPEFLIYFQGTGAADDSGLPNDRFFAVRPEGSVSTLKIQRTERGDSAVYLCASSPGGPSETQYFGPGTRLLVL.